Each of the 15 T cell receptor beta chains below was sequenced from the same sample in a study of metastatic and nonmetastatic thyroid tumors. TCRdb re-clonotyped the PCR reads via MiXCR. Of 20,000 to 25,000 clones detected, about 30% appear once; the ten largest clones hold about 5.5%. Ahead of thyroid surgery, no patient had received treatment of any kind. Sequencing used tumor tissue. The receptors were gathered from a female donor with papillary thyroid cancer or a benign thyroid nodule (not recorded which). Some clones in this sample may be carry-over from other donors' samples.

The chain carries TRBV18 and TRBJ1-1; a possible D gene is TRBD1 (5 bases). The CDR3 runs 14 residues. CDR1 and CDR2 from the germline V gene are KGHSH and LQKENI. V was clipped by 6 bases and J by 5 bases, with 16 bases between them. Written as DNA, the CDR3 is TGTGCCAGCTCCGCGGGCTCAGGGCAGACTGAAGCTTTCTTT. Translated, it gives CASSAGSGQTEAFF.

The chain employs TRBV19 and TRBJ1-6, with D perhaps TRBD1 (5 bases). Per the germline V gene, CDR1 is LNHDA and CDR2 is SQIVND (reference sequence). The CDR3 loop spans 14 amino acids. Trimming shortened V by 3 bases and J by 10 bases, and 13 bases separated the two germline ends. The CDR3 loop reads CASSISDSSSPLHF. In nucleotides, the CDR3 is TGTGCCAGTAGTATCTCAGACAGTTCGTCACCCCTCCACTTT.

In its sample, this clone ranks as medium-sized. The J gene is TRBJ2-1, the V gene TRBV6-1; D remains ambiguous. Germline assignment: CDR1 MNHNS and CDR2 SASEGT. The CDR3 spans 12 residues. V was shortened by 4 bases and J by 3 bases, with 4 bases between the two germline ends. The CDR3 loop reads CASSAIYNEQFF. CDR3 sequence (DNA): TGTGCCAGCAGTGCCATCTACAATGAGCAGTTCTTC.

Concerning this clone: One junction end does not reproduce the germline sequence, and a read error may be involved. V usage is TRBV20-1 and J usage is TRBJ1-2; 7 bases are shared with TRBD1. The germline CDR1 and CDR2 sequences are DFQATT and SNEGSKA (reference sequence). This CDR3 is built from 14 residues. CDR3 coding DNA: TGCAGTACTAGCCCCTCAGGGGGAAACTATCGCTACACCTTC. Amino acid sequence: CSTSPSGGNYRYTF.

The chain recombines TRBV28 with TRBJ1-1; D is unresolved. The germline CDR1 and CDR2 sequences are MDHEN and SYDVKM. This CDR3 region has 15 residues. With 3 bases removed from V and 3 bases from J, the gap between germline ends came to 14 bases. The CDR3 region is CASSFCKRRDTEAFF. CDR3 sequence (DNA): TGTGCCAGCAGTTTTTGTAAAAGGCGCGACACTGAAGCTTTCTTT.

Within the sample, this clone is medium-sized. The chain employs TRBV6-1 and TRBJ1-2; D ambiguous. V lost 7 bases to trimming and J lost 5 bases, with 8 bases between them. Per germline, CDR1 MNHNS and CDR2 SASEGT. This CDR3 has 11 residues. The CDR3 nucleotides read TGTGCCAGCAAAGGACGTTATGGCTACACCTTC. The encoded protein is CASKGRYGYTF.

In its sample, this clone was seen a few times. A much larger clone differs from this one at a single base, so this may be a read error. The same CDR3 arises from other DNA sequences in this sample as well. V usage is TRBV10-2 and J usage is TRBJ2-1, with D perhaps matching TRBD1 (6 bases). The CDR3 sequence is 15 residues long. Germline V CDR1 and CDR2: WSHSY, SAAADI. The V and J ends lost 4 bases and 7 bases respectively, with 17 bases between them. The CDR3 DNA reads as TGCGCCAGCAGTGTTCCATCAGACAGGCCTAATGAGCAGTTCTTC. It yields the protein CASSVPSDRPNEQFF.

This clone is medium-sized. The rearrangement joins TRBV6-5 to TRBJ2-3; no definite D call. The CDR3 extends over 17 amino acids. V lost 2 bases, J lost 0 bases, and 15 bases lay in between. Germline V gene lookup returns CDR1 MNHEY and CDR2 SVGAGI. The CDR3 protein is CASSYPTHLTSTDTQYF. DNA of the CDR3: TGTGCCAGCAGTTACCCGACTCACCTAACTAGCACAGATACGCAGTATTTT.

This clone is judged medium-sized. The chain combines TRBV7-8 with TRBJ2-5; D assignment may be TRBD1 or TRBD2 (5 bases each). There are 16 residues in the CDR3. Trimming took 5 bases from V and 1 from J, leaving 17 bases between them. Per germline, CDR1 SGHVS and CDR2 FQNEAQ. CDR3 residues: CASSPLSLGTQETQYF. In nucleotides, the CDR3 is TGTGCCAGCAGCCCCCTCTCGCTTGGGACCCAAGAGACCCAGTACTTC.

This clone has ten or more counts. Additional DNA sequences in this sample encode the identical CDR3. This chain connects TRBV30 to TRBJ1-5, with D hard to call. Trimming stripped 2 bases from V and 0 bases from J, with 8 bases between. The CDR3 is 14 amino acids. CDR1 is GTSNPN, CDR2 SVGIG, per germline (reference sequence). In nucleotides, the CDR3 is TGTGCCTGGAGTTCGGGCAATAGCAATCAGCCCCAGCATTTT. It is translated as CAWSSGNSNQPQHF.

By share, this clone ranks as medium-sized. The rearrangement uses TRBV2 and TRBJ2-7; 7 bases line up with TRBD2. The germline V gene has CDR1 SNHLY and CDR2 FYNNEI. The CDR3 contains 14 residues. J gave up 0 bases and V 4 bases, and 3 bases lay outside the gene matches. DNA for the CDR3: TGTGCCAGCAGTGCGGGGGGAACCTCCTACGAGCAGTACTTC. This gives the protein CASSAGGTSYEQYF.

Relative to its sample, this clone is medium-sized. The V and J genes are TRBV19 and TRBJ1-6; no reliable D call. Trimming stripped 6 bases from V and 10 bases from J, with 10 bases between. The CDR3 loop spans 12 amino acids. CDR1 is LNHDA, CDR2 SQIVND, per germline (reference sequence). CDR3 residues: CASSERESPLHF. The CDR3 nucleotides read TGTGCCAGTAGCGAGAGGGAGTCACCCCTCCACTTT.

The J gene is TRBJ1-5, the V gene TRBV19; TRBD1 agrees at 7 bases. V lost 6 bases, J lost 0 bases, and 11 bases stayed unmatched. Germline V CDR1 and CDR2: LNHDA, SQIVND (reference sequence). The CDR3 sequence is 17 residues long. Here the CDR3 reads CASRETWDRYSNQPQHF. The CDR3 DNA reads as TGTGCCAGTAGGGAAACCTGGGACAGATATAGCAATCAGCCCCAGCATTTT.

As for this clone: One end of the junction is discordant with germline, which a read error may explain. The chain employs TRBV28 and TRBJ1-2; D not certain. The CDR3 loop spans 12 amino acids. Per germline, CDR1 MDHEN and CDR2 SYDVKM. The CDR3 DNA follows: TGTGCCAGCAGTTTTTCTAACTATTGCTACACCTTC. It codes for CASSFSNYCYTF.

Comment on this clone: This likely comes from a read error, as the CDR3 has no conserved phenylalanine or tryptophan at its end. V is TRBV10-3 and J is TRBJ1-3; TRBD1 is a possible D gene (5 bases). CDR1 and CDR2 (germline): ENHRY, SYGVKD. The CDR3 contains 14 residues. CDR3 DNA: TGTGCCACGGATCAGGGCAACTCTGGAAACACTATATATTCT. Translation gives CATDQGNSGNTIYS.